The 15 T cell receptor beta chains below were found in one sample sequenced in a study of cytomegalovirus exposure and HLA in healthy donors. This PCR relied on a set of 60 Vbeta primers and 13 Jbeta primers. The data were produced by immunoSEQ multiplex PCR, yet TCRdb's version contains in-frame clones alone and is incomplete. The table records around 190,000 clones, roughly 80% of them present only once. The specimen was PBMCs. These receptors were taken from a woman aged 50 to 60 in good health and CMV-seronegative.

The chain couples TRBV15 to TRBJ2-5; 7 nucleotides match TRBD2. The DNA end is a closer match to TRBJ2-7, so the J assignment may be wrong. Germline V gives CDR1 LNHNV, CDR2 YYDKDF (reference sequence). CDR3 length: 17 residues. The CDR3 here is CATSFQGASGHRYEQYF. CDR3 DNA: TGTGCCACCAGCTTCCAAGGGGCTAGCGGCCATCGCTACGAGCAGTACTTC.

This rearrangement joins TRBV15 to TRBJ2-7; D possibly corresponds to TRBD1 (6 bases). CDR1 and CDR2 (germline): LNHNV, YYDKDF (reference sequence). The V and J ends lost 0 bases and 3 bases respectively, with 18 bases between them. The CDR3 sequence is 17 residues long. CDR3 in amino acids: CATSRDNGQRTFYEQYF. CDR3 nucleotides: TGTGCCACCAGCAGAGATAATGGACAGCGTACCTTCTACGAGCAGTACTTC.

The CDR3, as DNA: TGTGCCAGCAGCCCCTTTTGGCGGCAGGGGGTTTACGGTGAGCAGTTCTTC. Its translation is CASSPFWRQGVYGEQFF. This chain uses TRBV27 with TRBJ2-1, with TRBD1 matching 7 bases. V lost 6 bases and J lost 9; bases outside the gene matches: 20. The length of the CDR3 is 17 residues. CDR1 MNHEY and CDR2 SMNVEV come from the germline V gene (reference sequence).

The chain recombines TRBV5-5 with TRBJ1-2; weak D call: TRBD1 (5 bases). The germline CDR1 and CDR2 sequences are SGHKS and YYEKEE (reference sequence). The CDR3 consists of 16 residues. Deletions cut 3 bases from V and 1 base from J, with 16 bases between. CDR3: CASSSDPGGSNYGYTF. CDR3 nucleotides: TGTGCCAGCAGCTCCGACCCCGGGGGTAGTAACTATGGCTACACCTTC.

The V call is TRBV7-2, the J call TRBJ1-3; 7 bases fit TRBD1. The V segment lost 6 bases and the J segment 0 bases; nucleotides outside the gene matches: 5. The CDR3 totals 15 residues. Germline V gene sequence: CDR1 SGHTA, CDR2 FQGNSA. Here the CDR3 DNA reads TGTGCCAGCAGGTCGGGACAGAACTCTGGAAACACCATATATTTT. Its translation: CASRSGQNSGNTIYF.

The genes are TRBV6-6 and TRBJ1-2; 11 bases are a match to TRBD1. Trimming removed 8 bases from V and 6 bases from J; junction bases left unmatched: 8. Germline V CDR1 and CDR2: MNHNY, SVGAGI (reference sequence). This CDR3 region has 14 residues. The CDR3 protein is CASAGDRGLNGYTF. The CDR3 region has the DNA TGTGCCAGCGCTGGGGACAGGGGGTTAAATGGCTACACCTTC.

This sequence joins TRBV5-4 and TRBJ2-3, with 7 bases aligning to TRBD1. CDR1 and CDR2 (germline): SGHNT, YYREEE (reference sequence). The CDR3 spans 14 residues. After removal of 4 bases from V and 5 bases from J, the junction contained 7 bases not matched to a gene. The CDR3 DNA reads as TGTGCCAGCAGCGCCCGACAGGGTGGAGATACGCAGTATTTT. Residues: CASSARQGGDTQYF.

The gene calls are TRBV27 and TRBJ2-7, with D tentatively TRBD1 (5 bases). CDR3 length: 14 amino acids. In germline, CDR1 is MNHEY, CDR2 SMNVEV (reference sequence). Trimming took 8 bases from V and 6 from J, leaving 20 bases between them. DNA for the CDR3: TGTGCCAGCGTGGTTGCAGTTGGAAGGGGCGAGCAGTACTTC. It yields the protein CASVVAVGRGEQYF.

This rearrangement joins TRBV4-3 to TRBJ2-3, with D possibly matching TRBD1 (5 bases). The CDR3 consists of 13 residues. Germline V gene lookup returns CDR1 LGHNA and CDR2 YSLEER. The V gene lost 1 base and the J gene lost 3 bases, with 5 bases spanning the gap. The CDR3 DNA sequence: TGCGCCAGCAGCCAAGCAGGGACAGATACGCAGTATTTT. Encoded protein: CASSQAGTDTQYF.

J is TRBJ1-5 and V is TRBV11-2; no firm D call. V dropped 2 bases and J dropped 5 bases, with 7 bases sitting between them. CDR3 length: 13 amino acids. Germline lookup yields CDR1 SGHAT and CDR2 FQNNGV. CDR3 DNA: TGTGCCAGCAGCTTAATGGGAGATCAGCCCCAGCATTTT. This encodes CASSLMGDQPQHF. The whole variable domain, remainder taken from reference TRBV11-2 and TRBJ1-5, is EAGVAQSPRYKIIEKRQSVAFWCNPISGHATLYWYQQILGQGPKLLIQFQNNGVVDDSQLPKDRFSAERLKGVDSTLKIQPAKLEDSAVYLCASSLMGDQPQHFGDGTRLSIL.

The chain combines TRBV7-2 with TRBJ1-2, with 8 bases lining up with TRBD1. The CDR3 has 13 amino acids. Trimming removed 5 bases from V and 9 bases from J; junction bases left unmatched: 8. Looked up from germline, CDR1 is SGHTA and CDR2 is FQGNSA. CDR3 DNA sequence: TGTGCCAGCAGCCCCTCGACAGGGGCAAGCTACACCTTC. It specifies CASSPSTGASYTF.

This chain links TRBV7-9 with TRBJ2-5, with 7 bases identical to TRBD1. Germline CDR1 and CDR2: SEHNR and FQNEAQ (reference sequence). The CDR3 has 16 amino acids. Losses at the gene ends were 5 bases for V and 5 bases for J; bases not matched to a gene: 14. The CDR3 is CASSINRDRGWETQYF. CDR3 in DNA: TGTGCCAGCAGCATAAACCGGGACAGAGGGTGGGAGACCCAGTACTTC.

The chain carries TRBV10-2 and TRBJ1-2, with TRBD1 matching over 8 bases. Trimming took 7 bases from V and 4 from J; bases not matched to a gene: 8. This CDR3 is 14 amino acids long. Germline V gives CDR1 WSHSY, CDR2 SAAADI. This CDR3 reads CASTSGGEAYGYTF. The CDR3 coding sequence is TGCGCCAGCACTTCAGGGGGCGAGGCCTATGGCTACACCTTC.

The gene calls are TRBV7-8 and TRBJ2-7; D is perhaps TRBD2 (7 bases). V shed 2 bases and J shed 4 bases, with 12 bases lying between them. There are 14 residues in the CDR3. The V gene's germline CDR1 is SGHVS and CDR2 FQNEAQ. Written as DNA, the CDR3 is TGTGCCAGCAGCTTAAGGGGGAGGGGTTACGAGCAGTACTTC. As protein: CASSLRGRGYEQYF.

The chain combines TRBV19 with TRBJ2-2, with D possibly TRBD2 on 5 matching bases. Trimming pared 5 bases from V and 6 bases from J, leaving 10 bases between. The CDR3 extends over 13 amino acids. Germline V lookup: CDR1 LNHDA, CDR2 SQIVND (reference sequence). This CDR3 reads CASSGLGPGELFF. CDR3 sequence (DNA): TGTGCCAGTAGTGGACTCGGGCCCGGGGAGCTGTTTTTT.